This T cell receptor beta chain was observed in a study of blood T cells in healthy people across ages. Study-wide context: Researchers report that template switching captured about one barcoded beta molecule per two T cells.

CDR1 is KGHDR, CDR2 SFDVKD, per germline. The CDR3 contains 13 residues. V was pared by 3 bases and J by 6 bases, with 8 bases between. This clonotype was seen only a few times. Together with a sample-barcoded 5' primer, a J-beta primer mix was included in a second PCR lasting about 6 to 11 cycles. TCRdb fed the 5' RACE reads into MiXCR, producing one record per CDR3 protein. The sample has about 1.1 million distinct CDR3 sequences, approximately 38% seen once. The receptor's source is a man younger than 35 in good health. This sequence joins TRBV24-1 and TRBJ2-1, with D possibly TRBD2 on 6 matching bases. The sequenced sample was blood. The CDR3 here is CATSDGGSNEQFF. CDR3 nucleotides: TGTGCCACCAGTGATGGGGGGTCCAATGAGCAGTTCTTC.